This T cell receptor beta chain was captured by sequencing in a study of cytomegalovirus exposure and HLA in healthy donors. Turning to the study itself: Drawn from HLA-typed donors, roughly 87 million unique TCRs were held in an early data release.

Findings and caveats of the study: Relative to the approximately 700-donor mean, N-insertions were reportedly fewer in an Asian-associated ancestry cluster in a later analysis. In a later analysis, at a false discovery rate of 0.05, 16,951 TCR beta sequences matched HLA alleles.

It was with 60 Vbeta and 13 Jbeta primers that the PCR ran. Only in-frame clones appear in the TCRdb table, and some are missing; sequencing was by immunoSEQ multiplex PCR. Of over 85,000 clones listed, around 78% are singletons. Notes on this clone: Its antigen is not identified.

With V trimmed by 6 bases and J by 2 bases, 6 bases remained unmatched. The CDR3 runs to 14 residues. Per germline, CDR1 MDHEN and CDR2 SYDVKM. The specimen sequenced was PBMCs. This sequence joins TRBV28 and TRBJ2-5; the match to TRBD1 covers 7 bases. This receptor was taken from a man aged 25 to 45 in good health and CMV-seronegative. The CDR3 loop reads CASRQQGFQETQYF. The DNA for the CDR3 is TGTGCCAGCAGGCAACAGGGGTTTCAAGAGACCCAGTACTTC.